This T cell receptor beta chain was obtained from a study of blood T cell repertoires in COVID-19. Overall study context: The United States, Italy and Spain were the sources of the acute and convalescent COVID-19 samples. From T cells, B-cell-depleted T cells, or PBMCs came the material, which was cDNA or gDNA.

This CDR3 comprises 14 residues. V lost 7 bases, J lost 3 bases, and 9 bases stayed unmatched. Germline V gives CDR1 SNHLY, CDR2 FYNNEI. In the authors' workflow: How many nucleated cells were present was estimated from reference gene primer amplification. Produced via immunoSEQ multiplex PCR; TCRdb's table is partial and in-frame only. V, J and clone size derive from that table, while D and trimming were established from the DNA sequence. The sample shows about 84,000 clones, around 82% of them seen only once. The chain joins TRBV2 to TRBJ2-7, with 7 positions matching TRBD1. Material for sequencing was peripheral blood. The sequence was collected from a man aged 80 or over with active or convalescent COVID-19. CDR3 residues: CASNLQGPIYEQYF. CDR3 coding DNA: TGTGCCAGCAATTTACAGGGGCCTATCTACGAGCAGTACTTC.